The 4 T cell receptor beta chains below all came from one sample that was sequenced in a study of CD8+ T cells in alopecia areata. Isolated RNA was reverse transcribed into cDNA used as the sequencing template. This table comes from immunoSEQ multiplex PCR, and its TCRdb copy is limited to in-frame clones, with some not included. Seen here are around 140,000 clones, about 51% observed once, and the top ten hold roughly 0.92%. Sequencing used CD4+ T cells sorted from blood, obtained at week 0. These receptor sequences come from a human donor with alopecia areata.

This clone has just a few counts. The chain couples TRBV5-1 to TRBJ2-5, with D maybe TRBD1 (7 bases). The CDR3 contains 14 residues. The ends were cut back, 2 bases at V and 2 bases at J, with 10 bases in the middle. The germline V gene encodes CDR1 SGHRS and CDR2 YFSETQ. The CDR3 sequence is CASSFQGGQETQYF. The CDR3 DNA reads as TGCGCCAGCAGCTTTCAGGGGGGTCAAGAGACCCAGTACTTC.

The V call is TRBV19, the J call TRBJ2-5; D ambiguous. The V gene lost 4 bases and the J gene lost 1 base, with 10 bases spanning the gap. This CDR3 is built from 14 residues. Germline-derived CDR1 and CDR2 are LNHDA and SQIVND (reference sequence). The CDR3 reads CASSSSGFQETQYF. The CDR3 region has the DNA TGTGCCAGTAGTAGTTCCGGCTTCCAAGAGACCCAGTACTTC.

The rearrangement uses TRBV6-1 and TRBJ1-2; no reliable D call. The CDR3 has 16 residues. CDR1 is MNHNS and CDR2 is SASEGT in the germline V gene. The V and J ends lost 0 bases and 4 bases respectively, with 15 bases between them. The CDR3 sequence is CASSEAWAGGGYGYTF. The CDR3 DNA follows: TGTGCCAGCAGTGAAGCGTGGGCCGGCGGCGGCTATGGCTACACCTTC.

This clone was recorded a few times. CDR3 nucleotides: TGTGCCAGCAGCGCCGGAGGGCGATCTAGGGGCGCCAAATCGGGAAAACTGTTTTTT. Protein product: CASSAGGRSRGAKSGKLFF. The J gene is TRBJ1-4, the V gene TRBV2; D might be TRBD1 (5 bases). V lost 6 bases, J lost 10 bases, and 33 bases lay in between. CDR1 is SNHLY, CDR2 FYNNEI, per germline. The CDR3 has 19 residues.